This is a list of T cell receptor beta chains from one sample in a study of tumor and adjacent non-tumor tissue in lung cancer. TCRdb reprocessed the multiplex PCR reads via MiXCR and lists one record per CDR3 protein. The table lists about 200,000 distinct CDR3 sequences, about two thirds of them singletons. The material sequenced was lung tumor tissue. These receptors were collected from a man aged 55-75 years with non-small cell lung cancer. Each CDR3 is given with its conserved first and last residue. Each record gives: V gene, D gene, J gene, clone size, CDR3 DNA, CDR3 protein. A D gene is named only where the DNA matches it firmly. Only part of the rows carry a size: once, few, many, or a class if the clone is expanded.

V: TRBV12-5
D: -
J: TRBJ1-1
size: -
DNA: TGTGCTAGTGGCAAGAGCCTGAACACTGAAGCTTTCTTT
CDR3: CASGKSLNTEAFF

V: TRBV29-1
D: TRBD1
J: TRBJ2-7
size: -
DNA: TGCAGCGTTCGACAGGGGGACGAGCAGTACTTC
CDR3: CSVRQGDEQYF

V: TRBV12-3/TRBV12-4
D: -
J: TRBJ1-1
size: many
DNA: TGTGCCAGCAGTTGGCAGGGGCTGAACACTGAAGCTTTCTTT
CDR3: CASSWQGLNTEAFF

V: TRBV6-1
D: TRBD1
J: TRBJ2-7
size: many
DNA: TGTGCCAGCAGTGAATTTGCAGCCGGGACAGAGATTCCCTACGAGCAGTACTTC
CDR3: CASSEFAAGTEIPYEQYF

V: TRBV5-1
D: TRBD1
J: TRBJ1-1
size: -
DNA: TGCGCCAGTAGCTTGCCACAGGGGGTGGACACTGAAGCTTTCTTT
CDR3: CASSLPQGVDTEAFF

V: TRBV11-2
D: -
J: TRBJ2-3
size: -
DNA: TGTGCCAGGATCGACAGCGGAACTAGGGGCGCTAGGGGCACAGATACGCAGTATTTT
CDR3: CARIDSGTRGARGTDTQYF

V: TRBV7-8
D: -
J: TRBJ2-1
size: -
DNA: TGTGCCAGCAGCTTAGGGACCTTCGCCAATGAGCAGTTCTTC
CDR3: CASSLGTFANEQFF

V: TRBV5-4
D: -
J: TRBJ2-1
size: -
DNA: TGTGCCAGCAGCGCCGGGCCCTACAATGAGTACTTCTTC
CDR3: CASSAGPYNEYFF

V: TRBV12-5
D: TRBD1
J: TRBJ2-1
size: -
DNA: TGTGCTAGTGCTCTAACAGGGGGCGATGAGCAGTTCTTC
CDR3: CASALTGGDEQFF

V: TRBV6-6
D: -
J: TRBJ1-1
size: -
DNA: TGTGCCAGCAGTGGACCGGGCAACGCTGAAGCCTTCTTC
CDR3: CASSGPGNAEAFF

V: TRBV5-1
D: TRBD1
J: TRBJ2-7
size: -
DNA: TGCGCCAGCAGCTCCGGGACAGGGACGATGGCCTACGAGCAGTACTTC
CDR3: CASSSGTGTMAYEQYF

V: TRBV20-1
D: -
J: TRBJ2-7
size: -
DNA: TGCAGTGCCCTACGGCGGGCCTCCTACGAGCAGTACTTC
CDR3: CSALRRASYEQYF

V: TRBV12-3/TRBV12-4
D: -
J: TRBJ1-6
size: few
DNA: TGTGCCAGCAGTTCTGACAGGATGGATTCACCCCTCCACTTT
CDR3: CASSSDRMDSPLHF

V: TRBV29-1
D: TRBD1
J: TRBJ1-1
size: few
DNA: TGCAGCGTAGCACAGGGGGTGAACACTGAAGCTTTCTTT
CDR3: CSVAQGVNTEAFF

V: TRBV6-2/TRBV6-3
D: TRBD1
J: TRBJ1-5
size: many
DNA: TGTGCCAGCAGTGACAGGGACTTTCATTTT
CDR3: CASSDRDFHF

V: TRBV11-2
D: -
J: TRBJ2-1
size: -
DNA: TGTGCCAGCAGCTTAGATCTCCCCCCACCGAGGAGCTCCTTCAATGAACAGTTCTTC
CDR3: CASSLDLPPPRSSFNEQFF

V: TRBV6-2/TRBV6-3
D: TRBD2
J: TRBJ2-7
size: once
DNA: TGTGCCAGCAGACAGCGGGAGGGGGCCTACGAGCAACACTTC
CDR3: CASRQREGAYEQHF

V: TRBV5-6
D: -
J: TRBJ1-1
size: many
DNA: TGTGCCAGCAGCTCCGGCCGGGACCTGGCTTTCTTT
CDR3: CASSSGRDLAFF

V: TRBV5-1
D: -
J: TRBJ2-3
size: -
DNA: TGTGCCAGCACCACGGGGACCACAGATACGCACTATTTT
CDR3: CASTTGTTDTHYF

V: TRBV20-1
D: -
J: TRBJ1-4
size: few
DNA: TGCAGTGCAGGACAGTTCAATGAAAAACTGTTTTTT
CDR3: CSAGQFNEKLFF

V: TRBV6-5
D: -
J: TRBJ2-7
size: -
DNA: TGTGCCAGCAATTACTCGATTAGGGCCGGCTACGAGCAGTACTTC
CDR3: CASNYSIRAGYEQYF

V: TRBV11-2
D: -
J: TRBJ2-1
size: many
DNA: TGTGCCAGCAGCTTAGAACCTGGGGGCCATGAGCAGTTCTTC
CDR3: CASSLEPGGHEQFF

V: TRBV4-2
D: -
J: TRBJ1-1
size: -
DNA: TGTGCCAGCAGCCAGGGATGGGAAACAACTAAGGCTTTCTTT
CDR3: CASSQGWETTKAFF

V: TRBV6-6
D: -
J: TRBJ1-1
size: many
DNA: TGTGCCAGCAGTTACCATCAGGAGTACACTGAAGCTTTCTTT
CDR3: CASSYHQEYTEAFF

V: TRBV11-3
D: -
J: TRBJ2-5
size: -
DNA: TGTGCCAGAGGCTTCTTGGAGACCCAGTACTTC
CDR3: CARGFLETQYF

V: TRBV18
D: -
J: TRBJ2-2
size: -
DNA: TGTGCCAGCTCACCATGGATAGGGACCACCGGGGAGCTGTTTTTT
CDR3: CASSPWIGTTGELFF

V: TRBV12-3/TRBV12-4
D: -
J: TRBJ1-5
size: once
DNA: TGTGCCAGCAGTACGACAACAGAGGTCAATCAGCCCCAGCATTTT
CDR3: CASSTTTEVNQPQHF

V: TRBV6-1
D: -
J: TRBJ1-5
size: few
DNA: TGTGCCAGCAGTGACCAGGGGAATCAGCCCCAGCATTTT
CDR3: CASSDQGNQPQHF

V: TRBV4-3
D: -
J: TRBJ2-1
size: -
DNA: TGCACCAGCAGCCAGGCTGGGGGTAGCGGCCCCTACAATGAGCAGTTCTTC
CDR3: CTSSQAGGSGPYNEQFF

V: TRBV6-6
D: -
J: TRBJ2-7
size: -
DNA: TGTGCCAGCAATTCCCAGGCCTCCTACGAGCAATACTTC
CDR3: CASNSQASYEQYF

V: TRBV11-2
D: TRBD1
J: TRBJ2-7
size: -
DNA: TGTGCCAGCAGCTTGGGACAGGGGCGCGAGCAGTACTTC
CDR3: CASSLGQGREQYF

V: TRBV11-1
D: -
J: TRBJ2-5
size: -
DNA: TGTGCCAGCAGTTTTACATCGGGTGGAGAGACCCAGTACTTT
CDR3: CASSFTSGGETQYF

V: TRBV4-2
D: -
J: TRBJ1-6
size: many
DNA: TGTGCCAGCAGCCAAATAGCCGGGACTAATAATTCACCCCTCCACTTT
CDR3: CASSQIAGTNNSPLHF

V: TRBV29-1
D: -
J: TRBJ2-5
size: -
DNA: TGCAGCGTTAGCCGATGGACGGGGAGTGGGGAGACCCAGTATTTC
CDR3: CSVSRWTGSGETQYF

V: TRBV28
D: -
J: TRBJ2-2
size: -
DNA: TGTGCCAGCAGTTTACCGGGACAACCCGGGGAGCTGTTTTTT
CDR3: CASSLPGQPGELFF

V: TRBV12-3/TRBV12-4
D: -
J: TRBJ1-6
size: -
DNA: TGTGCCAGCAGTTTAGGTCCCGGGACGGTTAATTCACCTCTCCACTTT
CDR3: CASSLGPGTVNSPLHF